Listed below are T cell receptor beta chains from one sample, sequenced in a study of metastatic and nonmetastatic thyroid tumors. MiXCR reprocessed the PCR reads for TCRdb. The table includes around 8,000 clones, about 31% detected once. Specimen: tumor tissue. These receptors were obtained from a female donor with papillary thyroid cancer or a benign thyroid nodule (not recorded which). Some clones in this sample may be carry-over from other donors' samples. Each CDR3 is given with its conserved first and last residue. D genes are given only for firm matches. Rows give clone size only sometimes, using once, few, many, or a class for an expanded clone.

>.|TRBD1|TRBV5-6|TRBJ2-7
CASRRQGASYEQYF
TGTGCCAGCAGGCGACAGGGGGCGTCCTACGAGCAGTACTTC
>few|TRBD1|TRBV6-1|TRBJ1-2
CASSEPGGRGYTF
TGTGCCAGCAGTGAGCCAGGGGGCCGGGGCTACACCTTC
>medium-sized|.|TRBV29-1|TRBJ1-2
CSVGVGANYGYTF
TGCAGCGTTGGTGTCGGAGCTAACTATGGCTACACCTTC
>medium-sized|.|TRBV7-9|TRBJ2-1
CASSLGSGTTQFF
TGTGCCAGCAGCTTAGGGTCCGGGACCACTCAGTTCTTC
>.|.|TRBV6-1|TRBJ2-7
CASSPMDSSYEQYF
TGTGCCAGCAGTCCAATGGACTCCTCCTACGAGCAGTACTTC
>.|.|TRBV18|TRBJ1-1
CASSLTSVNTEAFF
TGTGCCAGCTCACTGACGTCTGTTAACACTGAAGCTTTCTTT
>medium-sized|.|TRBV12-5|TRBJ2-5
CASGSGTRGLQETQYF
TGTGCTAGTGGTTCCGGGACTCGCGGATTACAAGAGACCCAGTACTTC
>few|.|TRBV4-1|TRBJ1-2
CASSQDSAGLNGNTF
TGCGCCAGCAGCCAAGATAGTGCGGGGTTGAATGGCAACACCTTC
>.|TRBD1|TRBV6-1|TRBJ2-2
CASDRVPNTGELFF
TGTGCCAGCGACAGGGTTCCGAACACCGGGGAGCTGTTTTTT
>medium-sized|TRBD2|TRBV5-1|TRBJ2-3
CASSLEAGVSDTQYF
TGCGCCAGCAGCTTGGAAGCGGGAGTGTCAGATACGCAGTATTTT
>medium-sized|.|TRBV7-2|TRBJ1-1
CASSRQPNTEAFF
TGTGCCAGCAGCCGACAACCGAACACTGAAGCTTTCTTT
>many|.|TRBV20-1|TRBJ2-6
CSANRWEGANVLTF
TGCAGTGCTAATCGGTGGGAAGGGGCCAACGTCCTGACTTTC
>medium-sized|TRBD2|TRBV10-1|TRBJ2-7
CASTSGRPSAEEQYF
TGCGCCAGCACTAGCGGGAGGCCCTCGGCGGAGGAGCAGTACTTC
>.|TRBD1|TRBV11-3|TRBJ2-7
CASSLGTGSEQYF
TGTGCCAGCAGCTTAGGGACAGGGAGCGAGCAGTACTTC
>.|.|TRBV24-1|TRBJ2-1
CATSDTGTGLYNEQFF
TGTGCCACCAGTGACACCGGGACCGGACTCTACAATGAGCAGTTCTTC
>few|TRBD1|TRBV7-2|TRBJ1-3
CASSLGPQGGNTIYF
TGTGCCAGCAGCTTAGGACCACAGGGGGGAAACACCATATATTTT
>medium-sized|.|TRBV6-1|TRBJ1-4
CASSESWATNEKLFF
TGTGCCAGCAGTGAAAGCTGGGCAACTAATGAAAAACTGTTTTTT
>.|.|TRBV27|TRBJ2-5
CASRIRTHGAETQYF
TGTGCCAGCAGAATCCGCACCCATGGAGCTGAGACACAGTACTTC
>few|.|TRBV6-1|TRBJ2-7
CARILRVPSYEQYF
TGTGCCAGGATCCTTCGCGTTCCCAGCTACGAGCAGTACTTC
>.|.|TRBV6-4|TRBJ1-2
CANRSPGAVGVYTF
TGTGCCAACAGGAGTCCCGGTGCGGTGGGTGTCTACACCTTC
>few|.|TRBV6-1|TRBJ1-6
CASTPEGNSPLHF
TGTGCCAGCACCCCCGAGGGGAATTCACCCCTCCACTTT
>few|TRBD1|TRBV6-1|TRBJ2-7
CASTLDRGEAYEQYF
TGTGCCAGCACCTTGGACAGGGGTGAGGCCTACGAGCAGTACTTC
>once|TRBD2|TRBV18|TRBJ2-1
CASSPASGSPGDEQFF
TGTGCCAGCTCACCAGCTAGCGGTTCGCCGGGCGATGAGCAGTTCTTC
>medium-sized|.|TRBV20-1|TRBJ1-2
CSATRIGDRNYGYTF
TGCAGTGCTACGCGCATCGGGGATCGAAACTATGGCTACACCTTC
>few|.|TRBV6-5|TRBJ1-1
CASSYSLGGTEAFF
TGTGCCAGCAGTTACTCACTCGGTGGGACTGAAGCTTTCTTT
>once|TRBD1|TRBV20-1|TRBJ2-7
CSAGGTGAEGWEQYF
TGCAGTGCTGGCGGGACAGGCGCCGAAGGTTGGGAGCAGTACTTC
>.|.|TRBV2|TRBJ1-6
CASSVADSPLHF
TGTGCCAGCAGTGTGGCGGATTCACCCCTCCACTTT
>.|TRBD1|TRBV20-1|TRBJ2-7
CSARGTGERVPSPYEQYF
TGCAGTGCTAGAGGGACAGGTGAGAGGGTTCCAAGTCCCTACGAGCAGTACTTC
>few|TRBD1|TRBV9|TRBJ1-2
CASSAGPSQGADGYTF
TGTGCCAGCAGCGCAGGCCCATCGCAGGGGGCAGATGGCTACACCTTC
>many|.|TRBV4-1|TRBJ2-1
CASSRGRDPANEQFF
TGCGCCAGCAGCCGCGGCAGGGACCCCGCGAATGAGCAGTTCTTC
>.|TRBD1|TRBV5-4|TRBJ2-2
CASSSPGQGMSGELFF
TGTGCCAGCAGCTCTCCTGGACAGGGGATGAGCGGGGAGCTGTTTTTT
>.|.|TRBV15|TRBJ1-6
CATSSINSPLHF
TGTGCCACCAGCTCTATTAATTCACCCCTCCACTTT
>many|.|TRBV7-6|TRBJ1-1
CASSSRSGGTEAFF
TGTGCCAGCAGCTCTCGGTCGGGGGGGACTGAAGCTTTCTTT
>medium-sized|TRBD2|TRBV18|TRBJ2-2
CASSPGRGDTGELFF
TGTGCCAGCTCACCAGGGAGGGGAGACACCGGGGAGCTGTTTTTT
>.|.|TRBV6-1|TRBJ2-6
CASRRQVVGTGANVLTF
TGTGCCAGCAGGAGACAGGTGGTTGGGACCGGGGCCAACGTCCTGACTTTC
>.|TRBD2|TRBV6-2/TRBV6-3|TRBJ2-5
CASKPGRELETQYF
TGTGCCAGCAAACCCGGGCGGGAGTTAGAGACCCAGTACTTC
>few|TRBD1|TRBV27|TRBJ1-1
CASSGQGDTEAFF
TGTGCCAGCAGCGGACAGGGAGACACTGAAGCTTTCTTT
>many|.|TRBV6-6|TRBJ1-1
CASSYSNRIGRLPEAFF
TGTGCCAGCAGTTACTCGAACCGTATAGGGAGATTGCCTGAAGCTTTCTTT
>many|TRBD2|TRBV15|TRBJ2-3
CATSRVGSSGRPSTDTQYF
TGTGCCACCAGCAGAGTTGGATCTAGCGGGAGGCCAAGCACAGATACGCAGTATTTT
>.|TRBD2|TRBV5-1|TRBJ2-7
CASSPVLAGEYEHHF
TGCGCCAGCAGCCCCGTACTAGCGGGAGAATACGAGCATCACTTC